Below are 19 T cell receptor beta chains sequenced from a single sample in a study of blood T cell repertoires in COVID-19. TCRdb's copy holds only in-frame clones and misses some; the assay was immunoSEQ multiplex PCR. Of more than 50,000 clones in the sample, 75% to 90% were seen once. Sequenced: peripheral blood. These receptors originate from a human donor in a cohort sampled during active COVID-19.

This CDR3 is CASRSTSGLAGGSSYNEQFF. CDR3 DNA: TGCGCCAGCCGTTCTACCTCGGGACTAGCGGGGGGGAGCTCCTACAATGAGCAGTTCTTC. V and J are TRBV5-1 and TRBJ2-1, with 16 bases identical to TRBD2. Per the germline V gene, CDR1 is SGHRS and CDR2 is YFSETQ. This CDR3 region has 20 residues. J was trimmed by 0 bases and V by 7 bases; bases with no gene match: 13.

This clone has a single count. The rearrangement joins TRBV24-1 to TRBJ2-5; the match to TRBD2 covers 8 bases. CDR1 is KGHDR, CDR2 SFDVKD, per germline. The CDR3 loop spans 17 amino acids. Trimming removed 3 bases from V and 5 bases from J; junction bases left unmatched: 13. CDR3 nucleotides: TGTGCCACCAGTGATCACTCGTCCGGGGGGGATTTTGAGACCCAGTACTTC. As protein: CATSDHSSGGDFETQYF.

The chain uses TRBV24-1 and TRBJ2-1, with D perhaps TRBD1 (6 bases). CDR3 length: 13 amino acids. Per germline, CDR1 KGHDR and CDR2 SFDVKD. Trimming cost V 3 bases and J 12 bases, with 14 bases left between them. DNA for the CDR3: TGTGCCACCAGTGATGCGGCAGGGGTTGTGCAGTTCTTC. Its protein is CATSDAAGVVQFF.

This clone was seen just once. The V and J genes are TRBV12-5 and TRBJ2-6; the D gene is possibly TRBD2 (6 bases). The CDR3 length is 15 residues. Germline CDR1 reads LGHNT; CDR2 reads FRNRAP. The germline V and J ends were trimmed by 7 bases and 3 bases, with 13 bases remaining between them. DNA of the CDR3: TGTGCTAGTGCCCCCGGGGGTTTTGGGGCCAACGTCCTGACTTTC. This codes for CASAPGGFGANVLTF.

The chain links TRBV7-8 to TRBJ2-7, with TRBD2 matching over 8 bases. Germline V CDR1 and CDR2: SGHVS, FQNEAQ. V shed 3 bases, J shed 3 bases, and the junction held 7 bases outside the gene matches. The CDR3 consists of 15 residues. CDR3: CASSLASGGFYEQYV. In DNA, the CDR3 is TGTGCCAGCAGCTTGGCCAGCGGGGGCTTCTACGAGCAGTACGTC.

The chain combines TRBV6-4 with TRBJ1-1; 7 bases align to TRBD1. V lost 5 bases and J lost 3; bases outside the gene matches: 3. This CDR3 region has 13 residues. Germline CDR1 is MRHNA and CDR2 is SNTAGT. The CDR3 nucleotides read TGTGCCAGCAGTCAAGGGACAGACACTGAAGCTTTCTTT. Its translation: CASSQGTDTEAFF.

The chain recombines TRBV9 with TRBJ2-1; 14 bases match TRBD2. From germline, CDR1 is SGDLS and CDR2 YYNGEE. The V and J ends lost 3 bases and 9 bases, in that order; junction bases with no gene match: 5. The CDR3 length is 15 residues. In DNA form, the CDR3 reads TGTGCCAGCAGCGCTTGGACTAGCGGGGGGATTGAGCAGTTCTTC. Residues: CASSAWTSGGIEQFF.

The J gene is TRBJ1-2, the V gene TRBV5-1; D is uncertain. Trimming removed 4 bases at V and 9 bases at J, with 22 bases between. Germline V gene data show CDR1 as SGHRS and CDR2 as YFSETQ. The CDR3 loop spans 15 amino acids. CDR3: CASSTSFLSSSSYTF. The CDR3 DNA sequence: TGCGCCAGCAGCACCTCCTTCCTAAGCTCTTCAAGCTACACCTTC.

The chain combines TRBV2 with TRBJ1-6; weak D call: TRBD1 (5 bases). The ends were cut back, 2 bases at V and 7 bases at J, with 15 bases in the middle. The CDR3 is made up of 16 amino acids. Germline assignment: CDR1 SNHLY and CDR2 FYNNEI. The CDR3 sequence: CASSERIGGDNSPLHF. The CDR3 nucleotides read TGTGCCAGCAGTGAAAGGATCGGGGGGGACAATTCACCCCTCCACTTT. The variable domain in full, completed from reference TRBV2 and TRBJ1-6, reads EPEVTQTPSHQVTQMGQEVILRCVPISNHLYFYWYRQILGQKVEFLVSFYNNEISEKSEIFDDQFSVERPDGSNFTLKIRSTKLEDSAMYFCASSERIGGDNSPLHFGNGTRLTVT.

CDR3 bases: TGTGCCAGCACCGGAGGGGCAGGGAAAGGATTCAATGAAAAACTGTTTTTT. Translated, it gives CASTGGAGKGFNEKLFF. The chain is built from TRBV5-5 and TRBJ1-4; tentative D call: TRBD1 (5 bases). Looked up from germline, CDR1 is SGHKS and CDR2 is YYEKEE (reference sequence). CDR3 length equals 17 residues. Trimming took 6 bases from V and 5 from J, leaving 23 bases between them.

This sequence joins TRBV9 and TRBJ1-3; D call uncertain. Looked up from germline, CDR1 is SGDLS and CDR2 is YYNGEE. The CDR3 consists of 14 residues. V was shortened by 3 bases and J by 1 base, with 8 bases between the two germline ends. CDR3 sequence: CASSGSFSGNTIYF. Here the CDR3 DNA reads TGTGCCAGCAGCGGGAGTTTTTCTGGAAACACCATATATTTT.

The chain has TRBV2 and TRBJ2-1; a weak D match, TRBD1 (6 bases). Trimming removed 5 bases at V and 1 base at J, with 9 bases between. The CDR3 runs 14 residues. Germline V gene data show CDR1 as SNHLY and CDR2 as FYNNEI. Here the CDR3 reads CASSPGQSYNEQFF. DNA of the CDR3: TGTGCCAGCAGTCCGGGACAATCCTACAATGAGCAGTTCTTC.

This clone is a singleton in its sample. The rearrangement links TRBV28 to TRBJ1-4, with TRBD1 matching over 10 bases. CDR1 MDHEN and CDR2 SYDVKM come from the germline V gene. The J segment lost 5 bases and the V segment lost 4 bases, leaving 4 bases of the junction unmatched. The CDR3 extends over 15 amino acids. The chain's CDR3 is CASSSTDRGNEKLFF. In DNA, the CDR3 is TGTGCCAGCAGTTCCACGGACAGGGGGAATGAAAAACTGTTTTTT.

This clone has a handful of counts. The chain uses TRBV6-6 and TRBJ2-7; 9 positions agree with TRBD1. In germline, CDR1 is MNHNY, CDR2 SVGAGI (reference sequence). Trimming cost V 3 bases and J 0 bases; bases outside gene matches: 6. CDR3 size: 16 residues. CDR3 nucleotides: TGTGCCAGCAGTTATTCCGGACAGGGGAGCTCCTACGAGCAGTACTTC. Its translation is CASSYSGQGSSYEQYF.

J is TRBJ2-5 and V is TRBV7-9; 9 bases match TRBD2. V trimming: 5 bases; J trimming: 5 bases; junction bases outside the gene matches: 6. CDR1 and CDR2 (germline): SEHNR, FQNEAQ (reference sequence). The CDR3 has 14 amino acids. In DNA form, the CDR3 reads TGTGCCAGCAGCCGAAGCGGGGGGCAGGAGACCCAGTACTTC. The encoded protein is CASSRSGGQETQYF.

CDR3 amino acids: CASSFSTSSTGELFF. As DNA, the CDR3 is TGCGCCAGCAGCTTTTCCACCTCGAGCACCGGGGAGCTGTTTTTT. J is TRBJ2-2 and V is TRBV5-1; unclear D gene. Germline-derived CDR1 and CDR2 are SGHRS and YFSETQ. This CDR3 is 15 amino acids long. V shed 2 bases and J shed 4 bases, with 12 bases lying between them.

The chain recombines TRBV6-5 with TRBJ1-2; 10 bases are shared with TRBD1. This CDR3 spans 14 amino acids. V was clipped by 7 bases and J by 8 bases; unmatched bases: 10. Germline-derived CDR1 and CDR2 are MNHEY and SVGAGI. The CDR3 nucleotides read TGTGCCAGCAACTTCTTGGGACAGGGGTACGGCTACACCTTC. Translating gives CASNFLGQGYGYTF.

The chain links TRBV4-1 to TRBJ1-1, with 10 bases aligning to TRBD1. The length of the CDR3 is 18 residues. Germline CDR1 reads MGHRA; CDR2 reads YSYEKL. Trimming at V came to 1 base and at J to 3 bases, leaving 11 bases not matched to a gene. The CDR3 DNA reads as TGCGCCAGCAGCCAAGTTCGGACAGGGGGGGTTTTGGACACTGAAGCTTTCTTT. Its translation: CASSQVRTGGVLDTEAFF.

The CDR3 DNA follows: TGTGCCACCAGTGATCCACAGGGAAAAGGCACAGATACGCAGTATTTT. This codes for CATSDPQGKGTDTQYF. This chain links TRBV24-1 with TRBJ2-3; D is perhaps TRBD1 (6 bases). The CDR3 runs to 16 residues. V lost 3 bases to trimming and J lost 1 base, with 13 bases between them. The V gene's germline CDR1 is KGHDR and CDR2 SFDVKD.